This paragraph reports one T cell receptor beta chain. These data come from a study of blood T cell repertoires in COVID-19. Turning to the study itself: COVID-19 samples from acute and convalescent phases originated in the United States, Italy and Spain.

Authors' processing steps: Estimates of nucleated cell counts were drawn from the amplification of reference gene primers. Sequencing used immunoSEQ multiplex PCR; TCRdb keeps in-frame clones, though not all of them. Clone size and the V and J calls come from that table; the DNA yielded D and trimming. The repertoire has about 79,000 clones, about 90% of them found once; the top ten carry approximately 4.2%. V shed 6 bases and J 3 bases; nucleotides not matched to a gene: 11. CDR3 size: 15 residues. Germline V CDR1 and CDR2: MNHEY, SMNVEV (reference sequence). The receptor was derived from a man over 45 with active COVID-19. The material sequenced was peripheral blood. The chain recombines TRBV27 with TRBJ2-7; 7 positions agree with TRBD1. DNA of the CDR3: TGTGCCAGCAGGCTGGTGGGACAGTCCAACTACGAGCAGTACTTC. The encoded protein is CASRLVGQSNYEQYF.